This is a list of T cell receptor beta chains from one sample in a study of neurological immune-mediated disorders. One entry per CDR3 protein results from TCRdb running MiXCR on the 5' RACE reads. The table has just under 60,000 distinct CDR3 sequences, under 4.5% seen once. Input material: PBMCs. The receptors stem from a young woman with multiple sclerosis. The CDR3 runs from the conserved cysteine through the conserved F or W. The D gene is left open where the match is weak.

TRBV20-1	TRBJ1-1	.	CSARQPPKLTEAFF
TRBV10-1	TRBJ2-3	.	CASSDVRRTDTQYF
TRBV20-1	TRBJ1-5	TRBD1	CSAGRQGGVEPQHF
TRBV2	TRBJ1-5	.	CATGGGILNQPQNF
TRBV25-1	TRBJ2-2	.	CASGTIRPGELFF
TRBV20-1	TRBJ1-2	.	CSARGLRGDYGYTF
TRBV20-1	TRBJ1-4	.	CSARRGTNEKLFF
TRBV4-1	TRBJ1-4	.	CASSRIDFVETTNEKLFF
TRBV20-1	TRBJ2-5	.	CSASPTRKETQYF
TRBV6-5	TRBJ2-3	TRBD2	CASRPLAGSTDTQYF
TRBV29-1	TRBJ2-1	.	CSVEDVGERNNEQFF
TRBV10-3	TRBJ2-2	.	CAIRPRQATGELFF
TRBV12-3/TRBV12-4	TRBJ2-7	.	CASSSSPEQYF
TRBV11-2	TRBJ2-2	TRBD2	CASSLAGLAGYTGELFF
TRBV12-3/TRBV12-4	TRBJ2-7	.	CASSSTTREQYF
TRBV5-1	TRBJ2-7	.	CASSSGGRENEQYF
TRBV30	TRBJ2-7	.	CAWGGYLNEQYF
TRBV4-3	TRBJ2-2	.	CASSHGVGSSTGELFF
TRBV20-1	TRBJ1-1	.	CSARDQGVSNTEAFF
TRBV27	TRBJ1-2	TRBD1	CASSPLGTGGGGNYGYTF
TRBV20-1	TRBJ2-3	.	CSARDPRTDTQYF
TRBV6-5	TRBJ1-5	TRBD1	CASSRTGDSNQPQHF
TRBV29-1	TRBJ2-1	.	CSSQAGVEQFF
TRBV9	TRBJ2-3	TRBD2	CASSVREAGPLRGTDTQYF
TRBV7-9	TRBJ2-7	.	CASSLGWDIYEQYF
TRBV5-1	TRBJ2-3	TRBD1	CASSLAGTGGTDTQYF
TRBV6-5	TRBJ2-5	.	CASRRQETQYF
TRBV15	TRBJ2-5	TRBD1	CATGHRGWGETQYF
TRBV7-9	TRBJ1-4	TRBD1	CASSSTGGNEKLFF
TRBV20-1	TRBJ1-1	.	CSARDWQGYAEAFF